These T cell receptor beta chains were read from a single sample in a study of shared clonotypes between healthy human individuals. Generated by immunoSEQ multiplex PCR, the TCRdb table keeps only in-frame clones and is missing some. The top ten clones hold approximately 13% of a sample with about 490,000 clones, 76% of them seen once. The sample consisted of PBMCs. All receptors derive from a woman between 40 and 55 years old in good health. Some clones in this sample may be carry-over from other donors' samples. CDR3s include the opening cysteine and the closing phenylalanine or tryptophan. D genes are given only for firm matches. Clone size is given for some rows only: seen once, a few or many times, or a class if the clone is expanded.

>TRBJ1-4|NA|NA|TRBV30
CAWRTGHEKLFF
TGTGCCTGGAGGACGGGACACGAAAAACTGTTTTTT
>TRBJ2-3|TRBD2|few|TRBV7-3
CASSSGTSRTDTQYF
TGTGCCAGCAGCTCCGGGACTAGTCGGACAGATACGCAGTATTTT
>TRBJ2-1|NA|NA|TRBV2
CASKGVSYNEQFF
TGTGCCAGCAAGGGAGTTTCCTACAATGAGCAGTTCTTC
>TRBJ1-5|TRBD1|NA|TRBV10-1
CASRQTGEESNQPQHF
TGCGCCAGCAGACAGACAGGGGAGGAGAGCAATCAGCCCCAGCATTTT
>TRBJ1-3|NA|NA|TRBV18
CASSPPGVSGRNTIYF
TGTGCCAGCTCACCCCCGGGGGTCTCAGGAAGGAACACCATATATTTT
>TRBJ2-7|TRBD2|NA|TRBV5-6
CASSSTSTSGKPYEQYF
TGTGCCAGCAGCTCAACATCGACTAGCGGGAAACCCTATGAGCAGTACTTC
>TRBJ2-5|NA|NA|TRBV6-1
CASSEPGHPQETQYF
TGTGCCAGCAGTGAACCCGGCCACCCTCAAGAGACCCAGTACTTC
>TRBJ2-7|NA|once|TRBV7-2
CASSFLSRGRQYF
TGTGCCAGCAGCTTTTTATCTAGAGGGCGGCAGTACTTC
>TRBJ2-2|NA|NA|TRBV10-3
CAISRSALLGRPSRTTGELFF
TGTGCCATCAGTAGATCCGCTCTTCTGGGGCGTCCATCGAGAACCACCGGGGAGCTGTTTTTT
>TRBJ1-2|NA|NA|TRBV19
CASSINIRPGNNYGYTF
TGTGCCAGTAGTATCAACATCCGCCCGGGAAATAACTATGGCTACACCTTC
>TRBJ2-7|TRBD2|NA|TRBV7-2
CASSLGGLASNYEQYF
TGTGCCAGCAGCTTAGGTGGACTAGCTTCGAACTACGAGCAGTACTTC
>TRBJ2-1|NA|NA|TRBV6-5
CASSKHPGNEQFF
TGTGCCAGCAGTAAACACCCGGGTAATGAGCAGTTCTTC
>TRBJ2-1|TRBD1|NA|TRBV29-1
CSAHRGSNEQFF
TGCAGCGCCCACAGGGGGTCCAATGAGCAGTTCTTC
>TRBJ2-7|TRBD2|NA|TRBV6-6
CASRPTSDLYEQYF
TGTGCCAGCAGGCCGACTAGCGACCTTTACGAGCAGTACTTC
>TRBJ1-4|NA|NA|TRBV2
CASSPLGDEKLFF
TGTGCCAGCAGTCCTTTGGGGGACGAAAAACTGTTTTTT
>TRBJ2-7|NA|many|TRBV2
CASSEASYEQYF
TGTGCCAGCAGTGAAGCCAGCTACGAGCAGTACTTC
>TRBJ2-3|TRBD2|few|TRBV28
CASSFEASAGAVWDTQYF
TGTGCCAGCAGTTTTGAGGCGTCGGCGGGAGCGGTGTGGGATACGCAGTATTTT
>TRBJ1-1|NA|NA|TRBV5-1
CASSLATANTEAFF
TGCGCCAGCAGCTTGGCCACAGCGAACACTGAAGCTTTCTTT
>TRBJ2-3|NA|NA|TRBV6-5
CASSWGRDSTDTQYF
TGTGCCAGCAGCTGGGGAAGGGATAGCACAGATACGCAGTATTTT
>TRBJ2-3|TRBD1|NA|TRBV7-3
CASSFTGTGAANTQYF
TGTGCCAGCAGCTTTACCGGGACAGGGGCCGCGAATACGCAGTATTTT
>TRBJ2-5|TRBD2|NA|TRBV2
CASTPQGSGSFRQETQYF
TGTGCCAGCACCCCCCAAGGTAGCGGGAGTTTTCGTCAAGAGACCCAGTACTTC
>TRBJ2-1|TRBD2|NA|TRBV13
CASSLVLAGWYNEQFF
TGTGCCAGCAGCTTAGTCCTAGCGGGCTGGTACAATGAGCAGTTCTTC
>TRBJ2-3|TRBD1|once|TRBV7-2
CASRVQGAEDTQYF
TGTGCCAGCAGGGTACAGGGGGCTGAGGATACGCAGTATTTT
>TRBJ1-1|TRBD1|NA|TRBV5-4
CASSPAPGQHTEAFF
TGTGCCAGCAGCCCCGCCCCGGGACAGCACACTGAAGCTTTCTTT
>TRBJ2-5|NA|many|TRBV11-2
CASSLDLGETQYF
TGTGCCAGCAGCTTAGATCTGGGTGAGACCCAGTACTTC
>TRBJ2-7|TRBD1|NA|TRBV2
CASRMDRGLSYEQYF
TGTGCCAGCAGAATGGACAGGGGCCTCTCCTACGAGCAGTACTTC
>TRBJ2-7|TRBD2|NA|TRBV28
CASSLRERDVSEQYF
TGTGCCAGCAGCCTGAGGGAGCGGGATGTTAGCGAGCAGTACTTC
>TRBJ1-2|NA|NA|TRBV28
CASSLPSPWAYGYTF
TGTGCCAGCAGTTTGCCTTCCCCCTGGGCCTATGGCTACACCTTC
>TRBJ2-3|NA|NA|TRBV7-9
CASSPRRDGDTQYF
TGTGCCAGCAGCCCGCGGAGGGACGGAGATACGCAGTATTTT
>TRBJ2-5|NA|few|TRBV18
CASSPERETQYF
TGTGCCAGCTCACCAGAGAGAGAGACCCAGTACTTC
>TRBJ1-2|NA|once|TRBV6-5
CASSRTRTDLGYTF
TGTGCCAGCAGCCGCACGAGGACAGACCTGGGCTACACCTTC
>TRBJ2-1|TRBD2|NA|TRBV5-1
CASSSGTSGFGGSYNEQFF
TGCGCCAGCAGCTCCGGGACTAGCGGTTTTGGGGGCTCCTACAATGAGCAGTTCTTC
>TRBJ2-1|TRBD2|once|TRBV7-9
CASSFAAGGNEQFF
TGTGCCAGCAGCTTTGCTGCGGGAGGAAATGAGCAGTTCTTC
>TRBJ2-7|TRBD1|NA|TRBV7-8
CASSLATGGSYEQYF
TGTGCCAGCAGCTTAGCGACAGGGGGGTCCTACGAGCAGTACTTC
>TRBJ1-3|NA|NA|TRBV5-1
CASSLTAGNTIYF
TGCGCCAGCAGCTTGACGGCTGGAAACACCATATATTTT
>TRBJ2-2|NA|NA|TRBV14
CASSRRGPAGELFF
TGTGCCAGCAGCCGCAGGGGACCGGCCGGGGAGCTGTTTTTT
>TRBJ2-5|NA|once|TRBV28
CASSHRRGRGQETQYF
TGTGCCAGCAGTCACAGGCGTGGCAGGGGACAAGAGACCCAGTACTTC
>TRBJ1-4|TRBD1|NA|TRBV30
CAWRHYTGTGVEKLFF
TGTGCCTGGAGACACTATACCGGGACAGGGGTTGAAAAACTGTTTTTT